A selection of T cell receptor beta chains follows, all from one sample in a study of blood T cell repertoires in COVID-19. Profiling relied on immunoSEQ multiplex PCR, and the TCRdb table lists in-frame clones only, not all of them. The table has roughly 90,000 clones, roughly nine tenths seen once; the top ten hold about 2%. The sample comprised peripheral blood. All receptors derive from a man aged 45-65 years with acute or convalescent COVID-19. CDR3s include the opening cysteine and the closing phenylalanine or tryptophan.

V gene: TRBV11-2; J gene: TRBJ2-7; CDR3 protein: CASSLGAREGRLGQYF
V gene: TRBV19; J gene: TRBJ1-5; CDR3 protein: CASSISNRGTLSNQPQHF
V gene: TRBV30; J gene: TRBJ1-5; CDR3 protein: CAWSLGGDQPQHF
V gene: TRBV2; J gene: TRBJ2-1; CDR3 protein: CASSELEAIYNEQFF
V gene: TRBV6-5; J gene: TRBJ1-1; CDR3 protein: CASSYSGATEAFF
V gene: TRBV19; J gene: TRBJ1-3; CDR3 protein: CASSIQASGNTIYF
V gene: TRBV4-1; J gene: TRBJ2-2; CDR3 protein: CASSQEDAGGHGELFF
V gene: TRBV9; J gene: TRBJ2-2; CDR3 protein: CASSVVGQGSGELFF
V gene: TRBV19; J gene: TRBJ2-1; CDR3 protein: CASSQDSYNEQFF
V gene: TRBV18; J gene: TRBJ2-3; CDR3 protein: CASSPRVAGGASDTQYF
V gene: TRBV5-1; J gene: TRBJ1-2; CDR3 protein: CASSLALGGAGYTF
V gene: TRBV7-6; J gene: TRBJ2-7; CDR3 protein: CASSRTSGRSRYEQYF
V gene: TRBV15; J gene: TRBJ2-2; CDR3 protein: CATSRDRTGADTGELFF
V gene: TRBV6-5; J gene: TRBJ1-1; CDR3 protein: CASSSRAGAGKSEAFF
V gene: TRBV4-1; J gene: TRBJ2-1; CDR3 protein: CASSPGQGRNEQFF
V gene: TRBV6-6; J gene: TRBJ1-3; CDR3 protein: CASSYSGGSENTIYF
V gene: TRBV19; J gene: TRBJ2-1; CDR3 protein: CASSILANEQFF
V gene: TRBV14; J gene: TRBJ2-2; CDR3 protein: CASSQNRGRAGELFF
V gene: TRBV2; J gene: TRBJ1-2; CDR3 protein: CASTEEGGLANYGYTF
V gene: TRBV9; J gene: TRBJ1-2; CDR3 protein: CASSGWDRGDYGYTF
V gene: TRBV9; J gene: TRBJ1-1; CDR3 protein: CASSPPGRMNTEAFF
V gene: TRBV4-2; J gene: TRBJ1-2; CDR3 protein: CASSQSLAATNYGYTF
V gene: TRBV15; J gene: TRBJ1-2; CDR3 protein: CATSRDVAGTGEGYTF
V gene: TRBV12-3/TRBV12-4; J gene: TRBJ1-1; CDR3 protein: CASSPTGNTEAFF
V gene: TRBV30; J gene: TRBJ2-3; CDR3 protein: CACRLPSVLSTDTQYF
V gene: TRBV7-9; J gene: TRBJ1-3; CDR3 protein: CASSLAGRGKTIYF
V gene: TRBV5-4; J gene: TRBJ1-1; CDR3 protein: CASSAGGNTEAFF
V gene: TRBV1; J gene: TRBJ2-3; CDR3 protein: CTSSFKKQRTGTDTQYF
V gene: TRBV6-4; J gene: TRBJ2-1; CDR3 protein: CASSKTGWLAIGNEQFF
V gene: TRBV24-1; J gene: TRBJ1-5; CDR3 protein: CATSDSGLHSNQPQHF
V gene: TRBV12-5; J gene: TRBJ2-5; CDR3 protein: CASGLFGGETQYF
V gene: TRBV7-2; J gene: TRBJ1-1; CDR3 protein: CASTQGARTEAFF
V gene: TRBV19; J gene: TRBJ2-7; CDR3 protein: CASSISAGRAYEQYF
V gene: TRBV28; J gene: TRBJ1-5; CDR3 protein: CASSLWSGSVEPQHF
V gene: TRBV6-2/TRBV6-3; J gene: TRBJ2-7; CDR3 protein: CASSQTGVGSYEQYF
V gene: TRBV7-8; J gene: TRBJ2-1; CDR3 protein: CASSPSSGRAYNEQFF
V gene: TRBV12-3/TRBV12-4; J gene: TRBJ1-1; CDR3 protein: CASSLLRDSEAFF
V gene: TRBV12-3/TRBV12-4; J gene: TRBJ1-1; CDR3 protein: CASSILRNTEAFF
V gene: TRBV6-5; J gene: TRBJ2-7; CDR3 protein: CASTLSYEQYF
V gene: TRBV12-3/TRBV12-4; J gene: TRBJ1-2; CDR3 protein: CASSFGAGYGYTF
V gene: TRBV25-1; J gene: TRBJ1-6; CDR3 protein: CASSLLRENSPLHF